Below, 11 T cell receptor beta chains from the same sample are listed, as sequenced in a study of T cells after yellow fever vaccination. TCRdb used MiXCR to reprocess the 5' RACE reads, holding one entry per CDR3 protein. The repertoire holds 300,000 to 400,000 distinct CDR3 sequences, with 9.5% to 15% as singletons. The source was CD4+ T cells sorted from PBMCs, collected 15 days after the yellow fever booster vaccination. All receptors come from a man aged 18 to 30 who received the YFV17D yellow fever vaccine.

The genes are TRBV9 and TRBJ2-7; 9 nucleotides agree with TRBD2. From germline, CDR1 is SGDLS and CDR2 YYNGEE. This CDR3 contains 16 residues. Trimming cost V 0 bases and J 2 bases; bases outside gene matches: 6. CDR3 residues: CASSVEAGGFPYEQYF. DNA for the CDR3: TGTGCCAGCAGCGTAGAAGCGGGGGGTTTCCCCTACGAGCAGTACTTC.

This clonotype was detected many times. The V call is TRBV24-1, the J call TRBJ2-5, with 14 bases that match TRBD2. The CDR3 covers 17 residues. Per germline, CDR1 KGHDR and CDR2 SFDVKD. J gave up 5 bases and V 3 bases, and 7 bases lay outside the gene matches. CDR3 sequence: CATSDGGTSGGWETQYF. Written as DNA, the CDR3 is TGTGCCACCAGTGATGGGGGGACTAGCGGGGGATGGGAGACCCAGTACTTC.

This clonotype was detected only a few times. The chain links TRBV7-2 to TRBJ1-4, with 9 bases lining up with TRBD1. Unmatched junction bases numbered 2, after V lost 5 bases and J lost 4 bases. The CDR3 runs 14 residues. CDR1 is SGHTA and CDR2 is FQGNSA in the germline V gene. CDR3 DNA sequence: TGTGCCAGCAGCAGGACAGGGGTTAATGAAAAACTGTTTTTT. Encoded protein: CASSRTGVNEKLFF.

The V call is TRBV20-1, the J call TRBJ1-2; TRBD1 might be the D (5 bases). Germline assignment: CDR1 DFQATT and CDR2 SNEGSKA (reference sequence). V was shortened by 3 bases and J by 4 bases, with 18 bases between the two germline ends. This CDR3 spans 15 amino acids. CDR3 nucleotide sequence: TGCAGTGCTAGCGGGGGGGGTGAAACTTTCTATGGCTACACCTTC. Translating gives CSASGGGETFYGYTF.

The chain joins TRBV18 to TRBJ2-7; a possible D gene is TRBD1 (5 bases). The CDR3 runs 15 residues. V was shortened by 2 bases and J by 1 base, with 12 bases between the two germline ends. CDR1 and CDR2 from the germline V gene are KGHSH and LQKENI. The CDR3 region is CASSPGRERSYEQYV. CDR3 DNA: TGTGCCAGCTCACCAGGCAGGGAACGGTCCTACGAGCAGTACGTC.

There are a few counts of this clonotype. The chain joins TRBV5-1 to TRBJ1-5; no firm D call. V was pared by 5 bases and J by 5 bases, with 11 bases between. Germline V gives CDR1 SGHRS, CDR2 YFSETQ. The CDR3 spans 13 residues. The CDR3 DNA reads as TGCGCCAGCAGGGGGATGATCGATCAGCCCCAGCATTTT. This sequence encodes CASRGMIDQPQHF.

This clonotype was seen repeatedly, ten times or more. The chain employs TRBV19 and TRBJ2-1; 11 nucleotides line up with TRBD2. CDR1 and CDR2 (germline): LNHDA, SQIVND (reference sequence). The junction had 10 bases not matched to a gene; V was cut back by 6 bases and J by 0 bases. The CDR3 totals 18 residues. The DNA of the CDR3 is TGTGCCAGTAGCCGTCTAGCGGGGGGTCTTAGCTCCTACAATGAGCAGTTCTTC. This translates into CASSRLAGGLSSYNEQFF.

At least ten counts were recorded for this clonotype. One end of the junction varies from germline; a read error may be responsible. V and J are TRBV7-2 and TRBJ2-2; no clear D gene. The CDR3 contains 14 residues. Looked up from germline, CDR1 is SGHTA and CDR2 is FQGNSA. DNA for the CDR3: TGCGCCAGCAGCTTTTCCGGGAACACCGGGGAGCTGTTTTTT. It is translated as CASSFSGNTGELFF. The variable domain in full, with the rest retrieved from reference TRBV7-2 and TRBJ2-2, is GAGVSQSPSNKVTEKGKDVELRCDPISGHTALYWYRQSLGQGLEFLIYFQGNSAPDKSGLPSDRFSAERTGGSVSTLTIQRTQQEDSAVYLCASSFSGNTGELFFGEGSRLTVL.

This clonotype has ten or more counts. The genes are TRBV6-5 and TRBJ2-1; perhaps TRBD1 as D (6 bases). Deletions cut 5 bases from V and 5 bases from J, with 13 bases between. The CDR3 consists of 14 residues. CDR1 MNHEY and CDR2 SVGAGI come from the germline V gene. This CDR3 is CASSRDTDDNEQFF. DNA of the CDR3: TGTGCCAGCAGTCGGGACACTGACGACAATGAGCAGTTCTTC.

In its sample, this clonotype was seen a few times. The chain carries TRBV15 and TRBJ2-7; D possibly uses TRBD1 or TRBD2 (5 bases each). The ends were cut back, 3 bases at V and 6 bases at J, with 15 bases in the middle. Germline V lookup: CDR1 LNHNV, CDR2 YYDKDF (reference sequence). The CDR3 spans 14 residues. CDR3: CATSRLPGTTEQYV. The CDR3 DNA is TGTGCCACCAGCAGGCTACCAGGGACCACCGAGCAGTACGTC.

This clonotype was seen a few times. The chain is built from TRBV23-1 and TRBJ2-7; 8 nucleotides match TRBD1. TRBV23-1 belongs to the ORF category, with a function that is uncertain. V lost 8 bases to trimming and J lost 6 bases; unmatched junction nucleotides: 9. This CDR3 region has 13 residues. The CDR3 nucleotides are TGCGCCAGCCGCCCAGGACAGGGAATCGAGCAGTACGTC. Translating gives CASRPGQGIEQYV.